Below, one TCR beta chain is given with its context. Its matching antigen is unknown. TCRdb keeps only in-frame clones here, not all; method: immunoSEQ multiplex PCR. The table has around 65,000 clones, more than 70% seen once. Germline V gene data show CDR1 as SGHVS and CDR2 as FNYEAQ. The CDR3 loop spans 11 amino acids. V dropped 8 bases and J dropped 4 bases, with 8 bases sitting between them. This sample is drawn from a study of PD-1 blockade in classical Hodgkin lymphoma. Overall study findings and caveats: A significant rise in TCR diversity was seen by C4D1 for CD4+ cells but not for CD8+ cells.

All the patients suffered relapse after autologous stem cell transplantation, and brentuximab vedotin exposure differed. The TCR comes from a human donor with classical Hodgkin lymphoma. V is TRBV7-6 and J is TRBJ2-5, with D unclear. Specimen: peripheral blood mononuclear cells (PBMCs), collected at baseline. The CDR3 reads CASRAGETQYF. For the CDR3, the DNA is TGTGCCAGCCGGGCCGGAGAGACCCAGTACTTC. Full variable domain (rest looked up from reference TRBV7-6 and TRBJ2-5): GAGVSQSPRYKVTKRGQDVALRCDPISGHVSLYWYRQALGQGPEFLTYFNYEAQQDKSGLPNDRFSAERPEGSISTLTIQRTEQRDSAMYRCASRAGETQYFGPGTRLLVL.